A single sample gave rise to the 3 T cell receptor beta chains below, sequenced in a study of T cells in Graves' hyperthyroidism and ophthalmopathy. What was amplified from RNA transcripts were TCR beta CDR3 regions. The TCR CDR3 was amplified in a first-round RT-PCR using the HTBI primer set. Using its own MiXCR run on the multiplex PCR reads, TCRdb lists one record per CDR3 protein. Of 220,000 or so distinct CDR3 sequences listed, 16% are singletons. Sequencing was performed on blood. The receptors stem from a woman aged 18-29 years with Graves' ophthalmopathy.

In its sample, this clonotype was seen many times. This chain connects TRBV11-2 to TRBJ2-3; 12 nucleotides match TRBD2. Germline V gives CDR1 SGHAT, CDR2 FQNNGV. The CDR3 is 19 residues long. With 2 bases clipped from V and 2 bases from J, the junction kept 11 bases outside the gene matches. The CDR3 nucleotides read TGTGCCAGCAGCTTACTCCACATCACTAGCGGGGGGACCACAGATACGCAGTATTTT. This encodes CASSLLHITSGGTTDTQYF. The entire variable domain, with the rest obtained from reference TRBV11-2 and TRBJ2-3, is as follows: EAGVAQSPRYKIIEKRQSVAFWCNPISGHATLYWYQQILGQGPKLLIQFQNNGVVDDSQLPKDRFSAERLKGVDSTLKIQPAKLEDSAVYLCASSLLHITSGGTTDTQYFGPGTRLTVL.

The rearrangement links TRBV3-1 to TRBJ2-1; 11 positions match TRBD2. The CDR3 sequence is 15 residues long. CDR1 and CDR2 (germline): LGHDT, YNNKEL (reference sequence). The V segment lost 2 bases and the J segment 8 bases; nucleotides outside the gene matches: 5. In DNA form, the CDR3 reads TGTGCCAGCAGCCAATCTAGCGGGAGGACGTATGAGCAGTTCTTC. As protein: CASSQSSGRTYEQFF.

This clonotype was counted ten times or more. The chain joins TRBV18 to TRBJ1-1; 8 bases map to TRBD1. This CDR3 is 13 amino acids long. V dropped 3 bases and J dropped 6; count of bases not matched to a gene: 3. Per germline, CDR1 KGHSH and CDR2 LQKENI. CDR3 coding DNA: TGTGCCAGCTCACCCCAGACAGGGGCTGAAGCTTTCTTT. It specifies CASSPQTGAEAFF.